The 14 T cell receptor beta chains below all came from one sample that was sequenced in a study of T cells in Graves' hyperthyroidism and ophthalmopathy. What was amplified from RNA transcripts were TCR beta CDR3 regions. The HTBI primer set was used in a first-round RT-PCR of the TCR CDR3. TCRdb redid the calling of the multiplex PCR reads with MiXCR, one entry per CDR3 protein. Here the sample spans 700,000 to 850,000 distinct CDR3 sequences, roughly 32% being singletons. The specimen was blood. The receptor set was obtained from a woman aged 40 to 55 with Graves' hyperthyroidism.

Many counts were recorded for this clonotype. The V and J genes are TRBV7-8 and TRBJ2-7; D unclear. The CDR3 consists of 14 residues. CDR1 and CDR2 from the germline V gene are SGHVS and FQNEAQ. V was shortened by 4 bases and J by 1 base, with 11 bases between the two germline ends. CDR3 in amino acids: CASSSQGGSYEQYF. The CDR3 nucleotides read TGTGCCAGCAGCTCCCAAGGCGGTTCCTACGAGCAGTACTTC.

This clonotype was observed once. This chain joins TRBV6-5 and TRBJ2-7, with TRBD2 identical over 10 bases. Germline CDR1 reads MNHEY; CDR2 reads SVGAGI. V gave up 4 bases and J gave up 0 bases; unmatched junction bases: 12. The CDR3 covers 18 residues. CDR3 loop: CASSSRGKLAGTSYEQYF. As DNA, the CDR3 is TGTGCCAGCAGTTCCCGGGGCAAACTAGCGGGGACCTCCTACGAGCAGTACTTC.

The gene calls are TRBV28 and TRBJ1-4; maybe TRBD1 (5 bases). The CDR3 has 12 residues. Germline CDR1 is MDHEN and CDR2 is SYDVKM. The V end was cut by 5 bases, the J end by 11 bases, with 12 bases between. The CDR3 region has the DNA TGTGCCAGCAGTCTGGGACTAGACAAACTGTTTTTT. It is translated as CASSLGLDKLFF.

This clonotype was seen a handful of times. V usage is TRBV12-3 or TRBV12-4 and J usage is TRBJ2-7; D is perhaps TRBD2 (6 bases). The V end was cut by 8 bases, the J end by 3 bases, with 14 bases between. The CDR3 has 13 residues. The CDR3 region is CASGTRRDYEQYF. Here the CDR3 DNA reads TGTGCCAGCGGGACTCGTAGGGACTACGAGCAGTACTTC.

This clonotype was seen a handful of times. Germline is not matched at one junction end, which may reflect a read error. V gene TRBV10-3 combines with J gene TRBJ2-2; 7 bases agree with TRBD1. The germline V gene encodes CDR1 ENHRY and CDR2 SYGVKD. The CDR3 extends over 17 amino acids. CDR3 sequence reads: CASSPSPRTGNTGELFF. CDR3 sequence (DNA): TGTGCCAGCAGTCCCTCCCCACGGACAGGGAACACCGGGGAGCTGTTTTTT.

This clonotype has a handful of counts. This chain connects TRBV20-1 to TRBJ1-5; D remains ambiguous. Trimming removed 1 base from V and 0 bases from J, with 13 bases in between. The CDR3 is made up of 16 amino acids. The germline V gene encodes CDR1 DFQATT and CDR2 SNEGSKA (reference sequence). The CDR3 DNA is TGCAGTGCTAGAGTCCCGGGAGGGTATAGCAATCAGCCCCAGCATTTT. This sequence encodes CSARVPGGYSNQPQHF.

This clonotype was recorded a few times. The CDR3 nucleotides read TGTGCCAGCAGTGTGGACAGGATTTTGTGGACTGAAGCTTTCTTT. Its protein is CASSVDRILWTEAFF. J is TRBJ1-1 and V is TRBV7-2; TRBD1 aligns across 7 bases. Germline V CDR1 and CDR2: SGHTA, FQGNSA. The CDR3 sequence is 15 residues long. V dropped 6 bases and J dropped 5; count of bases not matched to a gene: 12.

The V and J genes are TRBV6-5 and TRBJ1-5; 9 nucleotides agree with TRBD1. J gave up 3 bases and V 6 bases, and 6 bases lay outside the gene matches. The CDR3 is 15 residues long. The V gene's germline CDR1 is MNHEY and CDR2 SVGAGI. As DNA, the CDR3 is TGTGCCAGCAGCGCCGGGACAGGGATCAATCAGCCCCAGCATTTT. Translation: CASSAGTGINQPQHF.

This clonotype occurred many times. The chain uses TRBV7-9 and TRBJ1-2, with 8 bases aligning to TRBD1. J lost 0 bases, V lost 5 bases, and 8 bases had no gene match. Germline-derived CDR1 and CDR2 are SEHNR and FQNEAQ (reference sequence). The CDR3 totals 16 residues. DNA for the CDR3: TGTGCCAGCAGCGGACAGGGAATGAGGGCTAACTATGGCTACACCTTC. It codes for CASSGQGMRANYGYTF.

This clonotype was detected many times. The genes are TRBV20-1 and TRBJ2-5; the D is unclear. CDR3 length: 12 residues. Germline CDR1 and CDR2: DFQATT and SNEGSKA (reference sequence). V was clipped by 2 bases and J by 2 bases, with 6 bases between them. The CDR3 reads CSARFTQETQYF. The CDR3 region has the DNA TGCAGTGCTAGATTTACACAAGAGACCCAGTACTTC.

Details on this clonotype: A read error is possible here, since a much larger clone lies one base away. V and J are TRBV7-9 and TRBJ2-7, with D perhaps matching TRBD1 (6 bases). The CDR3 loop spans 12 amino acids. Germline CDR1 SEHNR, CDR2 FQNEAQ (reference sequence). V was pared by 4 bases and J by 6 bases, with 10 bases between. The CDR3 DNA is TGTGCCAGCAGCTCCAGGGGATGCGAGCAGTACTTC. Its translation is CASSSRGCEQYF.

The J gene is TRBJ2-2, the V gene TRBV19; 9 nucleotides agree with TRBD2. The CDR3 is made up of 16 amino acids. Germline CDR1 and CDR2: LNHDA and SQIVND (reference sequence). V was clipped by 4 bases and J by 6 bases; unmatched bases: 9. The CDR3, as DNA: TGTGCCAGTAGTAAGGTAGCGGGAGTTGGCGCCGGGGAGCTGTTTTTT. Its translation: CASSKVAGVGAGELFF.

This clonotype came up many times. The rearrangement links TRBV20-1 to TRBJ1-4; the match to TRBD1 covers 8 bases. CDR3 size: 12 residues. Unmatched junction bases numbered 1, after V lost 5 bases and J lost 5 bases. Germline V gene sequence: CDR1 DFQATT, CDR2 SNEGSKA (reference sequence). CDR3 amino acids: CSAHRGNEKLFF. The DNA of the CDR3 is TGCAGTGCTCACAGGGGGAATGAAAAACTGTTTTTT.

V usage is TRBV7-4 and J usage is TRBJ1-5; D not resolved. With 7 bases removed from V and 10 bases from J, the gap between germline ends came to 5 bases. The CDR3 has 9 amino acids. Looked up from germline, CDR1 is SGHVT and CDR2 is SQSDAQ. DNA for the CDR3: TGTGCCAGCATATCACCCCAGCATTTT. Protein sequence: CASISPQHF.